The entry below gives a single TCR beta chain sequence along with its context. What it recognizes is unknown. The PCR ran on 60 Vbeta and 13 Jbeta primers. Repertoires were generated with immunoSEQ multiplex PCR, while TCRdb's copy carries only in-frame clones and drops some. The sample has hundreds of thousands of clones, roughly 79% seen once. Among the donors, all were healthy bone marrow donors. In germline, CDR1 is PRHDT, CDR2 FYEKMQ (reference sequence). The trim removed 4 bases at V and 2 bases at J, leaving 4 bases unmatched. CDR3 length: 15 residues. The source of the sample is a study of cytomegalovirus exposure and HLA in healthy donors. For the study at large: Samples from HLA-typed donors yielded about 86 million unique TCRs in an early data release.

Points from the study as a whole: Fewer N-insertions (relative to the approximately 670-donor mean) were reportedly seen in an Asian-associated ancestry cluster in a later analysis.

Input material: PBMCs. The chain has TRBV13 and TRBJ1-3; 8 positions agree with TRBD1. This TCR derives from a woman in her thirties or forties in good health and CMV-seronegative. The CDR3 reads CASSWDRSPGNTIYF. Written as DNA, the CDR3 is TGTGCCAGCAGCTGGGACAGGTCACCTGGAAACACCATATATTTT.